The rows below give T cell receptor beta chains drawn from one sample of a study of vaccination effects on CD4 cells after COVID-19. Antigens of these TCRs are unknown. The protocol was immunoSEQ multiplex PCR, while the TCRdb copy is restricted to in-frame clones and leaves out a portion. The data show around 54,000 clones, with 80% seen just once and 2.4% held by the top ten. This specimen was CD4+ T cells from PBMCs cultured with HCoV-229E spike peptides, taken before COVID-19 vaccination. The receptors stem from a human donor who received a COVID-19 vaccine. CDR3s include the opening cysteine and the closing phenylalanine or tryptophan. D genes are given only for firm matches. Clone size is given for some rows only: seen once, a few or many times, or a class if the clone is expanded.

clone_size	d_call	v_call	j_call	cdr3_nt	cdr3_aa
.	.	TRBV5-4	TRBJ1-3	TGTGCCAGCAAGGTGAACTCTGGAAACACCATATATTTT	CASKVNSGNTIYF
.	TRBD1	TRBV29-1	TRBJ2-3	TGCAGCGTTGTAAGGGGGCCGATCACAGATACGCAGTATTTT	CSVVRGPITDTQYF
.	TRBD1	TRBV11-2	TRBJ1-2	TGTGCCAGCAGCCTCCGACAGGGGGTGACTTCCTATGGCTACACCTTC	CASSLRQGVTSYGYTF
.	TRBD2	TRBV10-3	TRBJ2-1	TGTGCCATCAGTAAGGGACTAGAGGCTAATGAGCAGTTCTTC	CAISKGLEANEQFF
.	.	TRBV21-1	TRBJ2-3	TGTGCCAGCAGCTTCGTGGGGGACTTCGGCACAGATACGCAGTATTTT	CASSFVGDFGTDTQYF
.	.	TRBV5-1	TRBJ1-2	TGCGCCAGCAGCTTCGTAGGACCGTCAGTCGGCTACACCTTC	CASSFVGPSVGYTF
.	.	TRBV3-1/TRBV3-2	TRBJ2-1	TGTGCCAGCAGCCCGCTTTGGACCAACAATGAGCAGTTCTTC	CASSPLWTNNEQFF
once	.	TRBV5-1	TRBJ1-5	TGCGCCAGCAGCAGCCGGGACAACCTAAATCAGCCCCAGCATTTT	CASSSRDNLNQPQHF
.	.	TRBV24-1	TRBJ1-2	TGTGCCACCAGTGCAGGGAACTATGGCTACACCTTC	CATSAGNYGYTF
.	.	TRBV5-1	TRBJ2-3	TGCGCCAGCAGCTTGTTGGCGGCCGGCACAGATACGCAGTATTTT	CASSLLAAGTDTQYF
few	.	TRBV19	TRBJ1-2	TGTGCCAGTACTCTGCCCCAGGGCTATGGCTACACCTTC	CASTLPQGYGYTF